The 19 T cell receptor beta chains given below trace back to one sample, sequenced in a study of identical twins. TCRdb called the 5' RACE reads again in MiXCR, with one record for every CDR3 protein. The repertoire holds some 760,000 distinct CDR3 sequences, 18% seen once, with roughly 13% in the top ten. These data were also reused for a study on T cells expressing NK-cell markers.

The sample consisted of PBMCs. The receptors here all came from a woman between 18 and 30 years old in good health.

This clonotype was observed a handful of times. The CDR3 sequence: CSFRRLAGVGDTQYF. DNA for the CDR3: TGCAGCTTCCGAAGACTAGCGGGTGTAGGAGATACGCAGTATTTT. The chain combines TRBV29-1 with TRBJ2-3; 10 bases are a match to TRBD2. Per germline, CDR1 SQVTM and CDR2 ANQGSEA. After removal of 8 bases from V and 5 bases from J, the junction contained 13 bases not matched to a gene. CDR3 length: 15 amino acids.

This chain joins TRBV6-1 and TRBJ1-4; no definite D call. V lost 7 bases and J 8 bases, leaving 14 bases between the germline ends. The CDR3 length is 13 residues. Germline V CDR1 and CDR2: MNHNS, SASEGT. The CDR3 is CASKTEPEEKLFF. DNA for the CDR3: TGTGCCAGCAAGACGGAACCAGAGGAAAAACTGTTTTTT.

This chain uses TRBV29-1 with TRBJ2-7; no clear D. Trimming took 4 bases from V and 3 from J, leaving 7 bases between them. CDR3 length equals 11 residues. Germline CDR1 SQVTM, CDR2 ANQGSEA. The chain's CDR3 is CSVAWVYEQYF. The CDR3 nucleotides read TGCAGCGTTGCTTGGGTCTACGAGCAGTACTTC.

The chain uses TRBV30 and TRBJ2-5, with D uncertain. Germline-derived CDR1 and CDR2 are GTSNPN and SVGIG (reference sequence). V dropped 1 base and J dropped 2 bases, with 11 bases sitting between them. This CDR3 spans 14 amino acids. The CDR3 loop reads CAWSDVGPQETQYF. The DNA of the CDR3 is TGTGCCTGGAGTGACGTCGGCCCACAAGAGACCCAGTACTTC.

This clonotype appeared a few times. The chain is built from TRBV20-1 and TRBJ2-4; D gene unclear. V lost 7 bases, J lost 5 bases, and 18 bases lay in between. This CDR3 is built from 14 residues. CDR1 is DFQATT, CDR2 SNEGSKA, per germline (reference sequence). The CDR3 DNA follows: TGCAGTGTCACGACTCGTCTGCCTGAAAACATTCAGTACTTC. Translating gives CSVTTRLPENIQYF.

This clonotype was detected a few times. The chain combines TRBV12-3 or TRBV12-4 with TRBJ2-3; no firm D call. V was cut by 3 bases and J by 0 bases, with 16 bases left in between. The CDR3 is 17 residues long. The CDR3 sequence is CASSFGPYTMSTDTQYF. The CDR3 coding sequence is TGTGCCAGCAGTTTCGGTCCCTACACGATGAGCACAGATACGCAGTATTTT.

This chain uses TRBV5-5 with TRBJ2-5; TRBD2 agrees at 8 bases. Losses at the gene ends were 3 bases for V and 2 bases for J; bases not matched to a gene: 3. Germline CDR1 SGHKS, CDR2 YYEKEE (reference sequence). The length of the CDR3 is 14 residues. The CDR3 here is CASSSGTRQETQYF. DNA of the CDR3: TGTGCCAGCAGCTCCGGGACTAGGCAAGAGACCCAGTACTTC. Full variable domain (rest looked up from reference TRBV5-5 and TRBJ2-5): DAGVTQSPTHLIKTRGQQVTLRCSPISGHKSVSWYQQVLGQGPQFIFQYYEKEERGRGNFPDRFSARQFPNYSSELNVNALLLGDSALYLCASSSGTRQETQYFGPGTRLLVL.

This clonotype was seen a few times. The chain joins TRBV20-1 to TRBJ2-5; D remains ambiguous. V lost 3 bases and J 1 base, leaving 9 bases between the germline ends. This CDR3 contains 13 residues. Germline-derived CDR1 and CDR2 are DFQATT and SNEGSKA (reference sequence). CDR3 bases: TGCAGTGCTAGGATCCCTACCCAAGAGACCCAGTACTTC. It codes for CSARIPTQETQYF.

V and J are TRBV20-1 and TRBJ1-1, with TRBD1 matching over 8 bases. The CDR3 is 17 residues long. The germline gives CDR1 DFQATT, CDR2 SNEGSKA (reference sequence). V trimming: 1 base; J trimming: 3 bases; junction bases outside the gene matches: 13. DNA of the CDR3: TGCAGTGCTAGAGGTGGGACAGGCAGACACGGGGACACTGAAGCTTTCTTT. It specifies CSARGGTGRHGDTEAFF.

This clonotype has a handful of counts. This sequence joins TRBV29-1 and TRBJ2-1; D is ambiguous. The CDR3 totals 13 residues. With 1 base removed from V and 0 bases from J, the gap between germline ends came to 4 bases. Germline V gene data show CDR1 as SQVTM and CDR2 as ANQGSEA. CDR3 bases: TGCAGCGTTGAAGCGCACTCCTACAATGAGCAGTTCTTC. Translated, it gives CSVEAHSYNEQFF.

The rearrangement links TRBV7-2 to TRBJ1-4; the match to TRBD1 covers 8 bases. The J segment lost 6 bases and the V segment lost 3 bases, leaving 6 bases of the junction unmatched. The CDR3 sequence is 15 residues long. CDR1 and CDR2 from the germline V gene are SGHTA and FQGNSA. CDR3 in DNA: TGTGCCAGCAGCTTCCGGACAGGGTGGGATGAAAAACTGTTTTTT. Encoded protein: CASSFRTGWDEKLFF. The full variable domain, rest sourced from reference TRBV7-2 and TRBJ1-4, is GAGVSQSPSNKVTEKGKDVELRCDPISGHTALYWYRQSLGQGLEFLIYFQGNSAPDKSGLPSDRFSAERTGGSVSTLTIQRTQQEDSAVYLCASSFRTGWDEKLFFGSGTQLSVL.

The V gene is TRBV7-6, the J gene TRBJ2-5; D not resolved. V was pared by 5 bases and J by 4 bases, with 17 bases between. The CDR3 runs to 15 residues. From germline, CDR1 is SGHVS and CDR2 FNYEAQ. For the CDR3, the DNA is TGTGCCAGCAGCCCCCAGTGGGGTCCGGGAGAGACCCAGTACTTC. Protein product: CASSPQWGPGETQYF.

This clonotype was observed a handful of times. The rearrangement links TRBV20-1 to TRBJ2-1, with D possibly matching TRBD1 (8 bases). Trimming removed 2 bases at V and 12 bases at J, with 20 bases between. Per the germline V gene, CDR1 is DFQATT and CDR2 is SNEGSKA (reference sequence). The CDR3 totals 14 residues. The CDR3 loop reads CSARPTQGGTGQFF. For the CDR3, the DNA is TGCAGTGCTAGACCCACTCAGGGGGGGACAGGGCAGTTCTTC.

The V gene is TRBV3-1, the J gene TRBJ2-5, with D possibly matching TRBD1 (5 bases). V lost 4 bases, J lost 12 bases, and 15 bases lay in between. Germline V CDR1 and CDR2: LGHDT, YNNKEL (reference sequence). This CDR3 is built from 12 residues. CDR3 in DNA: TGTGCCAGCAGCCTTTCACAGGACCGGGAGTACTTC. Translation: CASSLSQDREYF.

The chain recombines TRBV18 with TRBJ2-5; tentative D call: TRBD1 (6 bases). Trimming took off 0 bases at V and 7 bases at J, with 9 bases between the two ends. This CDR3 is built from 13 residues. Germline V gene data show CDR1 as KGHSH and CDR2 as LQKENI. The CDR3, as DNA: TGTGCCAGCTCACCACCGGGGGCAGTGACCCAGTACTTC. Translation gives CASSPPGAVTQYF.

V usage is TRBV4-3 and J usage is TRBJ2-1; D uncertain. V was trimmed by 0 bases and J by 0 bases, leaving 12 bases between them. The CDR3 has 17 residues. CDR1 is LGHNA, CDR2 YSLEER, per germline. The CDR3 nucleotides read TGCGCCAGCAGCCAAGATCTGCGGACGAGCTCCTACAATGAGCAGTTCTTC. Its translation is CASSQDLRTSSYNEQFF.

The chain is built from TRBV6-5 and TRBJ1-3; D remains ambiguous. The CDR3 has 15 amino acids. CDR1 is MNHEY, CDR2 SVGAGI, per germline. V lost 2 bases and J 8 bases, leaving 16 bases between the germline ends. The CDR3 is CASSYRGGFGDTIYF. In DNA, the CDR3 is TGTGCCAGCAGTTACCGAGGCGGATTTGGGGACACCATATATTTT.

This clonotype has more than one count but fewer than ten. The CDR3 sequence: CASSLGAGWGEKLFF. The CDR3 nucleotides are TGTGCCAGCAGCTTGGGAGCAGGGTGGGGAGAAAAACTGTTTTTT. The J gene is TRBJ1-4, the V gene TRBV7-2; a possible D gene is TRBD1 (5 bases). CDR3 length: 15 residues. Trimming stripped 3 bases from V and 8 bases from J, with 16 bases between. The germline gives CDR1 SGHTA, CDR2 FQGNSA. The variable domain in full, with the rest retrieved from reference TRBV7-2 and TRBJ1-4, is GAGVSQSPSNKVTEKGKDVELRCDPISGHTALYWYRQSLGQGLEFLIYFQGNSAPDKSGLPSDRFSAERTGGSVSTLTIQRTQQEDSAVYLCASSLGAGWGEKLFFGSGTQLSVL.

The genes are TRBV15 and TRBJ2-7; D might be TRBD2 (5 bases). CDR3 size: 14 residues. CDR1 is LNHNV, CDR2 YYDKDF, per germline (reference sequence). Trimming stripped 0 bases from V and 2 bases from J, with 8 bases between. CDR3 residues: CATSREGGPYEQYF. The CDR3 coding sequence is TGTGCCACCAGCAGAGAAGGAGGACCCTACGAGCAGTACTTC.